One sample yielded the 24 T cell receptor beta chains listed below, sequenced in a study of technical replicates of blood from a few donors. Here immunoSEQ multiplex PCR was the method, and the copy in TCRdb shows in-frame clones only, minus some. The sample carries about 100,000 clones, approximately 96% recorded once. Sequenced material: T cells isolated from PBMCs. These receptors all come from a human donor in good health.

The V call is TRBV5-4, the J call TRBJ2-2; 11 bases are shared with TRBD1. Unmatched junction bases numbered 4, after V lost 4 bases and J lost 5 bases. The germline V gene has CDR1 SGHNT and CDR2 YYREEE (reference sequence). CDR3 length equals 15 residues. This chain's CDR3 is CASSGQGARTGELFF. The DNA of the CDR3 is TGTGCCAGCAGCGGACAGGGGGCTCGGACCGGGGAGCTGTTTTTT. The variable domain in full, completed from reference TRBV5-4 and TRBJ2-2, reads ETGVTQSPTHLIKTRGQQVTLRCSSQSGHNTVSWYQQALGQGPQFIFQYYREEENGRGNFPPRFSGLQFPNYSSELNVNALELDDSALYLCASSGQGARTGELFFGEGSRLTVL.

The V and J genes are TRBV11-2 and TRBJ1-2; 8 bases agree with TRBD1. The J segment lost 0 bases and the V segment lost 6 bases, leaving 12 bases of the junction unmatched. The germline CDR1 and CDR2 sequences are SGHAT and FQNNGV. The CDR3 runs 17 residues. CDR3: CASRQGDGRRSNYGYTF. As DNA, the CDR3 is TGTGCCAGCAGACAGGGGGACGGCCGGCGGTCTAACTATGGCTACACCTTC. The variable domain in full, completed from reference TRBV11-2 and TRBJ1-2, reads EAGVAQSPRYKIIEKRQSVAFWCNPISGHATLYWYQQILGQGPKLLIQFQNNGVVDDSQLPKDRFSAERLKGVDSTLKIQPAKLEDSAVYLCASRQGDGRRSNYGYTFGSGTRLTVV.

The genes are TRBV9 and TRBJ1-1; D gene ambiguous. Germline V gene sequence: CDR1 SGDLS, CDR2 YYNGEE. The CDR3 length is 13 residues. V lost 0 bases and J lost 3, with 6 bases in between. The CDR3: CASSVAGYTEAFF. The CDR3 nucleotides read TGTGCCAGCAGCGTAGCAGGCTACACTGAAGCTTTCTTT.

The chain links TRBV19 to TRBJ2-5; 8 nucleotides align to TRBD1. The CDR3 contains 14 residues. In germline, CDR1 is LNHDA, CDR2 SQIVND (reference sequence). With V trimmed by 4 bases and J by 7 bases, 8 bases remained unmatched. The CDR3 region is CASSTDRGPRTQYF. CDR3 nucleotides: TGTGCCAGTAGTACTGACAGGGGCCCTCGGACCCAGTACTTC. The variable domain in full, with the rest retrieved from reference TRBV19 and TRBJ2-5, is DGGITQSPKYLFRKEGQNVTLSCEQNLNHDAMYWYRQDPGQGLRLIYYSQIVNDFQKGDIAEGYSVSREKKESFPLTVTSAQKNPTAFYLCASSTDRGPRTQYFGPGTRLLVL.

The V call is TRBV5-4, the J call TRBJ2-3; a possible D gene is TRBD1 (5 bases). This CDR3 comprises 14 residues. The V gene's germline CDR1 is SGHNT and CDR2 YYREEE (reference sequence). Trimming took off 0 bases at V and 0 bases at J, with 5 bases between the two ends. The CDR3 sequence: CASSLDRSTDTQYF. The CDR3, as DNA: TGTGCCAGCAGCTTGGACAGGAGCACAGATACGCAGTATTTT.

This clone turned up a few times. The chain carries TRBV5-1 and TRBJ1-1, with TRBD1 as a possible D gene (5 bases). With 4 bases removed from V and 0 bases from J, the gap between germline ends came to 16 bases. Germline V gene lookup returns CDR1 SGHRS and CDR2 YFSETQ. The CDR3 length is 16 residues. The DNA of the CDR3 is TGCGCCAGCAGCGACCCCCGCGACAGCATGAACACTGAAGCTTTCTTT. Translating it yields CASSDPRDSMNTEAFF.

This clone has only one observation. The chain joins TRBV7-9 to TRBJ1-1; D ambiguous. Germline V CDR1 and CDR2: SEHNR, FQNEAQ (reference sequence). The CDR3 is made up of 12 amino acids. V was clipped by 5 bases and J by 7 bases, with 11 bases between them. CDR3 residues: CASSHFTSEAFF. The CDR3 DNA follows: TGTGCCAGCAGCCACTTCACTAGTGAAGCTTTCTTT. The full variable domain, its missing parts supplied by reference TRBV7-9 and TRBJ1-1, is DTGVSQNPRHKITKRGQNVTFRCDPISEHNRLYWYRQTLGQGPEFLTYFQNEAQLEKSRLLSDRFSAERPKGSFSTLEIQRTEQGDSAMYLCASSHFTSEAFFGQGTRLTVV.

The rearrangement links TRBV9 to TRBJ2-4; 7 bases are shared with TRBD2. The CDR3 covers 17 residues. Germline V lookup: CDR1 SGDLS, CDR2 YYNGEE. J gave up 5 bases and V 0 bases, and 11 bases lay outside the gene matches. CDR3 amino acids: CASSVGLGSGGQNIQYF. As DNA, the CDR3 is TGTGCCAGCAGCGTAGGTCTCGGGTCGGGAGGCCAAAACATTCAGTACTTC.

V usage is TRBV5-4 and J usage is TRBJ2-7; D is perhaps TRBD1 (5 bases). V was shortened by 0 bases and J by 0 bases, with 13 bases between the two germline ends. The CDR3 has 16 residues. Germline CDR1 reads SGHNT; CDR2 reads YYREEE (reference sequence). The CDR3 DNA is TGTGCCAGCAGCTTGGTCGGCAGGGATCCCTCCTACGAGCAGTACTTC. It yields the protein CASSLVGRDPSYEQYF.

The rearrangement links TRBV19 to TRBJ2-1, with D possibly being TRBD2 (5 bases). Germline assignment: CDR1 LNHDA and CDR2 SQIVND (reference sequence). Trimming took off 8 bases at V and 0 bases at J, with 8 bases between the two ends. CDR3 length: 13 residues. This CDR3 reads CASAAGSYNEQFF. CDR3 nucleotide sequence: TGTGCCAGTGCGGCGGGCTCCTACAATGAGCAGTTCTTC. Complete variable domain (other parts from reference TRBV19 and TRBJ2-1): DGGITQSPKYLFRKEGQNVTLSCEQNLNHDAMYWYRQDPGQGLRLIYYSQIVNDFQKGDIAEGYSVSREKKESFPLTVTSAQKNPTAFYLCASAAGSYNEQFFGPGTRLTVL.

The chain joins TRBV10-3 to TRBJ1-1; 7 bases agree with TRBD1. This CDR3 comprises 14 residues. Germline assignment: CDR1 ENHRY and CDR2 SYGVKD. V shed 7 bases and J 2 bases; nucleotides not matched to a gene: 7. CDR3 residues: CAITPTGPNTEAFF. DNA for the CDR3: TGTGCCATCACTCCGACAGGGCCTAACACTGAAGCTTTCTTT.

The J gene is TRBJ1-6, the V gene TRBV6-5, with 8 bases identical to TRBD1. The CDR3 sequence is 15 residues long. The ends lost 0 bases at V and 8 bases at J; junction bases unmatched: 3. Germline CDR1 is MNHEY and CDR2 is SVGAGI. CDR3 sequence (DNA): TGTGCCAGCAGTTACTCGCAGGGGGCTCATTCACCCCTCCACTTT. Protein: CASSYSQGAHSPLHF.

The chain couples TRBV5-4 to TRBJ2-5; 8 positions match TRBD1. The ends lost 4 bases at V and 4 bases at J; junction bases unmatched: 6. Germline lookup yields CDR1 SGHNT and CDR2 YYREEE (reference sequence). The CDR3 loop spans 14 amino acids. The CDR3 DNA follows: TGTGCCAGCAGCCACCCGGACAGGGCAGAGACCCAGTACTTC. Encoded protein: CASSHPDRAETQYF.

The rearrangement joins TRBV30 to TRBJ2-5, with TRBD1 matching over 9 bases. The V and J ends lost 2 bases and 3 bases, in that order; junction bases with no gene match: 28. CDR1 is GTSNPN and CDR2 is SVGIG in the germline V gene (reference sequence). CDR3 length: 22 residues. In DNA form, the CDR3 reads TGTGCCTGGAGTCCGCGTTATACAGGGGGCCCGGTTGGTAGGAATCTTAAAGAGACCCAGTACTTC. It translates to CAWSPRYTGGPVGRNLKETQYF.

V and J are TRBV2 and TRBJ2-3; D may be TRBD1 (6 bases). This CDR3 spans 15 amino acids. The germline gives CDR1 SNHLY, CDR2 FYNNEI. V was trimmed by 8 bases and J by 4 bases, leaving 19 bases between them. CDR3 in amino acids: CASLSGVLVADTQYF. DNA of the CDR3: TGTGCCAGCCTATCAGGGGTTTTAGTCGCAGATACGCAGTATTTT.

This chain connects TRBV5-1 to TRBJ2-2; 8 nucleotides line up with TRBD1. CDR1 and CDR2 (germline): SGHRS, YFSETQ. The CDR3 is made up of 15 amino acids. J lost 4 bases, V lost 4 bases, and 6 bases had no gene match. Here the CDR3 reads CASSTRQGSTGELFF. In DNA form, the CDR3 reads TGCGCCAGCAGCACACGACAGGGGAGCACCGGGGAGCTGTTTTTT.

The J gene is TRBJ2-3, the V gene TRBV6-4, with D perhaps TRBD1 (5 bases). The germline V and J ends were trimmed by 0 bases and 6 bases, with 13 bases remaining between them. The CDR3 consists of 15 residues. Germline CDR1 reads MRHNA; CDR2 reads SNTAGT. Here the CDR3 reads CASSDSWQGNDTQYF. CDR3 nucleotides: TGTGCCAGCAGTGACTCCTGGCAGGGTAACGATACGCAGTATTTT.

DNA for the CDR3: TGTGCCAGCAGCGTCCGCCCTAGGGAGGCATCTGGAAACACCATATATTTT. It specifies CASSVRPREASGNTIYF. The chain joins TRBV9 to TRBJ1-3; D call uncertain. The CDR3 length is 17 residues. V gave up 2 bases and J gave up 1 base, with 16 bases separating them. Per the germline V gene, CDR1 is SGDLS and CDR2 is YYNGEE.

The DNA of the CDR3 is TGCGCCAGCAGTCTGGACAGAGCCTACGAGCAGTACTTC. Its translation is CASSLDRAYEQYF. The chain is built from TRBV10-1 and TRBJ2-7; a weak D match, TRBD1 (6 bases). V was cut by 5 bases and J by 2 bases, with 10 bases left in between. The CDR3 sequence is 13 residues long. Germline V CDR1 and CDR2: WNHNN, SYGVQD (reference sequence).

As concerns this clone: Other DNA sequences in this sample translate to the same CDR3. The chain carries TRBV28 and TRBJ1-3; a possible D gene is TRBD1 (6 bases). The CDR3 spans 14 residues. Trimming removed 4 bases at V and 1 base at J, with 8 bases between. Germline lookup yields CDR1 MDHEN and CDR2 SYDVKM. CDR3 region: CASSSQGSGNTIYF. CDR3 sequence (DNA): TGTGCCAGCAGTTCACAGGGTTCTGGAAACACCATATATTTT.

The chain combines TRBV28 with TRBJ1-2, with 7 bases fitting TRBD1. This CDR3 spans 14 amino acids. The V gene's germline CDR1 is MDHEN and CDR2 SYDVKM. With V trimmed by 5 bases and J by 5 bases, 8 bases remained unmatched. The CDR3 reads CASSHPRTGYGYTF. DNA of the CDR3: TGTGCCAGCAGTCACCCTCGGACAGGTTATGGCTACACCTTC.

A single count supports this clone. V gene TRBV18 combines with J gene TRBJ1-1; 9 bases are shared with TRBD1. The CDR3 loop spans 16 amino acids. The V and J ends lost 3 bases and 3 bases, in that order; junction bases with no gene match: 8. Germline assignment: CDR1 KGHSH and CDR2 LQKENI. CDR3 bases: TGTGCCAGCTCACCCTCCGGACAGGGGCGCGACACTGAAGCTTTCTTT. Amino acid sequence: CASSPSGQGRDTEAFF. The variable domain in full, with the rest retrieved from reference TRBV18 and TRBJ1-1, is NAGVMQNPRHLVRRRGQEARLRCSPMKGHSHVYWYRQLPEEGLKFMVYLQKENIIDESGMPKERFSAEFPKEGPSILRIQQVVRGDSAAYFCASSPSGQGRDTEAFFGQGTRLTVV.

The chain employs TRBV13 and TRBJ2-1; D is possibly TRBD2 (5 bases). There are 16 residues in the CDR3. With 6 bases removed from V and 0 bases from J, the gap between germline ends came to 15 bases. Germline-derived CDR1 and CDR2 are PRHDT and FYEKMQ (reference sequence). The CDR3 sequence is CASRSRSESSYNEQFF. CDR3 sequence (DNA): TGTGCCAGCAGATCCCGTAGCGAGAGCTCCTACAATGAGCAGTTCTTC. The entire variable domain, with the rest obtained from reference TRBV13 and TRBJ2-1, is as follows: AAGVIQSPRHLIKEKRETATLKCYPIPRHDTVYWYQQGPGQDPQFLISFYEKMQSDKGSIPDRFSAQQFSDYHSELNMSSLELGDSALYFCASRSRSESSYNEQFFGPGTRLTVL.

The chain joins TRBV19 to TRBJ1-5; a weak D match, TRBD1 (6 bases). Germline V gene lookup returns CDR1 LNHDA and CDR2 SQIVND (reference sequence). V was clipped by 3 bases and J by 0 bases, with 15 bases between them. The length of the CDR3 is 17 residues. The CDR3 protein is CASSIRTALYSNQPQHF. The CDR3 DNA follows: TGTGCCAGTAGTATTCGGACAGCTCTTTATAGCAATCAGCCCCAGCATTTT.